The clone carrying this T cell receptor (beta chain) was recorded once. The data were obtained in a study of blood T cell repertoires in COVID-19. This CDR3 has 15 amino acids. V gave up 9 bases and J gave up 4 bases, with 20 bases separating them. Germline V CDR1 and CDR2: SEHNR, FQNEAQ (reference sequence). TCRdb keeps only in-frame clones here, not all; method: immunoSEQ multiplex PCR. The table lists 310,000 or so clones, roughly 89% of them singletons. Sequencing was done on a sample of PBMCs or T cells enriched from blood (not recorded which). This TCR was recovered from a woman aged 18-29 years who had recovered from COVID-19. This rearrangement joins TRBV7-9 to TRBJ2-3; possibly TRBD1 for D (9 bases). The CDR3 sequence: CASRRGQGLADTQYF. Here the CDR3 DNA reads TGTGCCAGTAGGCGGGGACAGGGACTAGCAGATACGCAGTATTTT.